A single sample gave rise to the 11 T cell receptor beta chains below, sequenced in a study of CD8+ T cells in alopecia areata. This sample's treatment: oral pan-JAK inhibitor, 5-10 mg twice daily. RNA was isolated and reverse transcribed to cDNA, the sequencing template. TCRdb keeps only in-frame clones here, not all; method: immunoSEQ multiplex PCR. The sample lists roughly 200,000 clones; roughly two fifths were seen once. The sample was CD4+ T cells sorted from blood, taken at approximately week 36, from a patient treated with tofacitinib. The source of these receptors is a human donor with alopecia areata.

This chain links TRBV25-1 with TRBJ1-1; a weak D match, TRBD1 (5 bases). In germline, CDR1 is MGHDK, CDR2 SYGVNS. V shed 6 bases and J shed 1 base, with 15 bases lying between them. The CDR3 extends over 15 amino acids. CDR3 nucleotides: TGTGCCAGCAGGCCGACAGCTTACCAGAACACTGAAGCTTTCTTT. Translated: CASRPTAYQNTEAFF.

This clone was seen only a few times. The chain joins TRBV5-1 to TRBJ2-5; possibly TRBD2 for D (6 bases). CDR1 and CDR2 (germline): SGHRS, YFSETQ. This CDR3 has 15 amino acids. Trimming removed 0 bases at V and 6 bases at J, with 15 bases between. CDR3 bases: TGCGCCAGCAGCTTGGGTACTCAGGCGGGGCAGACCCAGTACTTC. Encoded protein: CASSLGTQAGQTQYF. The full variable domain, with the rest looked up from reference TRBV5-1 and TRBJ2-5, is KAGVTQTPRYLIKTRGQQVTLSCSPISGHRSVSWYQQTPGQGLQFLFEYFSETQRNKGNFPGRFSGRQFSNSRSEMNVSTLELGDSALYLCASSLGTQAGQTQYFGPGTRLLVL.

J is TRBJ1-2 and V is TRBV25-1; TRBD1 is a possible D gene (5 bases). Germline values: CDR1 MGHDK, CDR2 SYGVNS. V was trimmed by 3 bases and J by 7 bases, leaving 9 bases between them. This CDR3 region has 12 residues. The CDR3, as DNA: TGTGCCAGCAGTGATGGGACGTTTGGCTACACCTTC. It is translated as CASSDGTFGYTF.

The rearrangement uses TRBV29-1 and TRBJ2-5, with a possible D match to TRBD1 (6 bases). Per germline, CDR1 SQVTM and CDR2 ANQGSEA. This CDR3 comprises 13 residues. V lost 7 bases and J 3 bases, leaving 15 bases between the germline ends. For the CDR3, the DNA is TGCAGCGCTGGGGTCACAGGGAAAGAGACCCAGTACTTC. It yields the protein CSAGVTGKETQYF.

The chain uses TRBV6-6 and TRBJ2-3; the D is unclear. The CDR3 contains 13 residues. V lost 6 bases and J lost 6, with 13 bases in between. Germline lookup yields CDR1 MNHNY and CDR2 SVGAGI (reference sequence). The CDR3: CASRPLVKDTQYF. DNA of the CDR3: TGTGCCAGCAGACCCCTGGTGAAGGATACGCAGTATTTT.

The rearrangement links TRBV25-1 to TRBJ2-1, with D unclear. In germline, CDR1 is MGHDK, CDR2 SYGVNS. There are 11 residues in the CDR3. Trimming took off 5 bases at V and 7 bases at J, with 6 bases between the two ends. CDR3 loop: CASSRWNEQFF. The CDR3 DNA follows: TGTGCCAGCAGTCGATGGAATGAGCAGTTCTTC. Based on the CDR3 plus reference TRBV25-1 and TRBJ2-1, the full variable domain is EADIYQTPRYLVIGTGKKITLECSQTMGHDKMYWYQQDPGMELHLIHYSYGVNSTEKGDLSSESTVSRIRTEHFPLTLESARPSHTSQYLCASSRWNEQFFGPGTRLTVL.

There are a few counts of this clone. The rearrangement links TRBV6-1 to TRBJ1-4, with D possibly matching TRBD1 (5 bases). The CDR3 has 14 amino acids. V was pared by 2 bases and J by 11 bases, with 15 bases between. The germline V gene encodes CDR1 MNHNS and CDR2 SASEGT. The CDR3 sequence: CASSESHIGGKLFF. The CDR3 nucleotides are TGTGCCAGCAGTGAATCTCACATCGGGGGGAAACTGTTTTTT.

The V call is TRBV10-3, the J call TRBJ2-7; the D call may be TRBD1 or TRBD2 (5 bases each). Germline CDR1 reads ENHRY; CDR2 reads SYGVKD. With 3 bases removed from V and 1 base from J, the gap between germline ends came to 10 bases. This CDR3 contains 14 residues. CDR3 sequence (DNA): TGTGCCATCAGTGATTTGGGGGAATCCTACGAGCAGTACTTC. Residues: CAISDLGESYEQYF.

The V and J genes are TRBV23-1 and TRBJ2-7; 8 bases are shared with TRBD1. TRBV23-1 is filed as an ORF, its function uncertain. V gave up 4 bases and J gave up 6 bases; unmatched junction bases: 17. The CDR3 has 17 amino acids. Written as DNA, the CDR3 is TGCGCCAGCAGTCTGAAGTCACCGGGACAGGACAAGACCGAGCAGTACTTC. Translating it yields CASSLKSPGQDKTEQYF.

This chain connects TRBV30 to TRBJ1-2; D is possibly TRBD1 (5 bases). V was cut by 2 bases and J by 5 bases, with 12 bases left in between. Germline loops: CDR1 GTSNPN, CDR2 SVGIG (reference sequence). The CDR3 runs to 13 residues. The DNA for the CDR3 is TGTGCCTGGAGTCCAGGGATGCGGTATGGCTACACCTTC. Encoded protein: CAWSPGMRYGYTF.

There are a few counts of this clone. The genes are TRBV7-7 and TRBJ2-1; D gene ambiguous. From germline, CDR1 is SSHAT and CDR2 FNYEAQ (reference sequence). Trimming took 8 bases from V and 0 from J, leaving 8 bases between them. CDR3 length equals 13 residues. CDR3 sequence (DNA): TGTGCCAGCTCCTCTAGCTCCTACAATGAGCAGTTCTTC. Translated: CASSSSSYNEQFF.